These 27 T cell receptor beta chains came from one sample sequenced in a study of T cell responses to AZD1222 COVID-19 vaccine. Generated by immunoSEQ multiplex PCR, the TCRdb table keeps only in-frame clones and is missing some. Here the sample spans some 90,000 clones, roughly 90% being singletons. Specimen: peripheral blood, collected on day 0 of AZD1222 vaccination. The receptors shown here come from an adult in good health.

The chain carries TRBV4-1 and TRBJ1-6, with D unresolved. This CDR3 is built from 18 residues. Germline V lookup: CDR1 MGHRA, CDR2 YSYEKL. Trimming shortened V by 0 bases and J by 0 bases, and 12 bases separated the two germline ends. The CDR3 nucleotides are TGCGCCAGCAGCCAAGAGCTCAGTCTTAGCTCCTATAATTCACCCCTCCACTTT. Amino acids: CASSQELSLSSYNSPLHF.

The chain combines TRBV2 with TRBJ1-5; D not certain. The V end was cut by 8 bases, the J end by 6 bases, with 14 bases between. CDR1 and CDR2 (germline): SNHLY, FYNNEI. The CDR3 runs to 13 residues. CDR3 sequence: CASSPGEFQPQHF. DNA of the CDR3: TGTGCCAGCTCACCCGGGGAGTTTCAGCCCCAGCATTTT.

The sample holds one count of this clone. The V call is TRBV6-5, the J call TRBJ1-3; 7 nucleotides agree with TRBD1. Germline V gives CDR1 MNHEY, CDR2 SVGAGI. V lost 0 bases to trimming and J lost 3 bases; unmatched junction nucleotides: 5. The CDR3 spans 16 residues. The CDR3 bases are TGTGCCAGCAGTTACTCGAGGGGGCGTCATGGAAACACCATATATTTT. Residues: CASSYSRGRHGNTIYF.

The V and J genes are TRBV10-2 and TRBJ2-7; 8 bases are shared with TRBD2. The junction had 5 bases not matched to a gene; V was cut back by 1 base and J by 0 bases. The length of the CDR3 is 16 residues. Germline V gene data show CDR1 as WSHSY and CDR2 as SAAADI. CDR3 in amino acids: CASSEFASGYSYEQYF. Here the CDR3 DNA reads TGCGCCAGCAGTGAGTTTGCTAGCGGGTACTCCTACGAGCAGTACTTC.

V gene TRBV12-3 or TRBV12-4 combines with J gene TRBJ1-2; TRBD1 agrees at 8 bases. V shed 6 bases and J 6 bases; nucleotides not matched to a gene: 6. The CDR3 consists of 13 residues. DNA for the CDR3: TGTGCCAGCAGACGGACAGGGTTTCATGGCTACACCTTC. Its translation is CASRRTGFHGYTF.

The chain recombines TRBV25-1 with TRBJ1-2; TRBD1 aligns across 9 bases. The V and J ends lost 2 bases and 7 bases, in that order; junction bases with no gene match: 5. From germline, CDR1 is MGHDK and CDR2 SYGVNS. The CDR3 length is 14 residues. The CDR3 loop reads CASSEAGTGLGYTF. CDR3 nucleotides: TGTGCCAGCAGTGAAGCCGGGACAGGGCTTGGCTACACCTTC.

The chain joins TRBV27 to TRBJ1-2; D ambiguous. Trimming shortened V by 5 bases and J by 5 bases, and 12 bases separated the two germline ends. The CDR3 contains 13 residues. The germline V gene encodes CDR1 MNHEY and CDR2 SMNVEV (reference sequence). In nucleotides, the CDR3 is TGTGCCAGCAGTACCCCGGGAGCGTATGGCTACACCTTC. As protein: CASSTPGAYGYTF.

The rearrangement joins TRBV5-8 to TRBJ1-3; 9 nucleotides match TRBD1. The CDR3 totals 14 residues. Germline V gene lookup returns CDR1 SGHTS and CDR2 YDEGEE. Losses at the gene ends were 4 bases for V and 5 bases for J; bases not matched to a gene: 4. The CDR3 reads CASSPTGGRNTIYF. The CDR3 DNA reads TGTGCCAGCAGCCCTACAGGGGGCCGAAACACCATATATTTT.

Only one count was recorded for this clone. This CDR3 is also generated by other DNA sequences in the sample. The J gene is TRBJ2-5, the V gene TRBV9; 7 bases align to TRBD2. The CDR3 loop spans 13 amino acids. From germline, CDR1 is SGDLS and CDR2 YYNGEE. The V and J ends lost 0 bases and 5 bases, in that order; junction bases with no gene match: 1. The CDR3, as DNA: TGTGCCAGCAGCGTAGGGCGGGAGGAGACCCAGTACTTC. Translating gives CASSVGREETQYF.

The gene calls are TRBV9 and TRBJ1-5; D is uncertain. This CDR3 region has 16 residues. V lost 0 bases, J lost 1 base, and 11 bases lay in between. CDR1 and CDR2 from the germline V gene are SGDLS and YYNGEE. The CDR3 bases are TGTGCCAGCAGCGTAGCTTTGTGGGGAAGCAATCAGCCCCAGCATTTT. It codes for CASSVALWGSNQPQHF.

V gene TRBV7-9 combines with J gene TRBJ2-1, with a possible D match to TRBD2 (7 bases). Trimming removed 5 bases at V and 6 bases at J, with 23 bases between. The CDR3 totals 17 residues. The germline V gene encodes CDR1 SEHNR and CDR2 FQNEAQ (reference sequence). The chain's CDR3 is CASSQGWGGSSGNEQFF. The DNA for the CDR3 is TGTGCCAGCAGCCAGGGGTGGGGCGGGAGTTCCGGCAATGAGCAGTTCTTC.

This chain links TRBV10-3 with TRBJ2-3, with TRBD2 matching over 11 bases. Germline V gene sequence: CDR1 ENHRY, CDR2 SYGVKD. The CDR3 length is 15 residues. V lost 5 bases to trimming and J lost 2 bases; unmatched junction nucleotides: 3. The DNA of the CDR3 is TGTGCCATCAGTCCGGGACTAGCGGACACAGATACGCAGTATTTT. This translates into CAISPGLADTDTQYF.

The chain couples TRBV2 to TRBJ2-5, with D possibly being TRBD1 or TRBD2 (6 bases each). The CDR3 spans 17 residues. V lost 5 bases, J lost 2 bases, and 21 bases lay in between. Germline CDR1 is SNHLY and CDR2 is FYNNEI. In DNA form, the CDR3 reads TGTGCCAGCAGTCACTCGAGGGGGGTCCCCCTACAAGAGACCCAGTACTTC. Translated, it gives CASSHSRGVPLQETQYF.

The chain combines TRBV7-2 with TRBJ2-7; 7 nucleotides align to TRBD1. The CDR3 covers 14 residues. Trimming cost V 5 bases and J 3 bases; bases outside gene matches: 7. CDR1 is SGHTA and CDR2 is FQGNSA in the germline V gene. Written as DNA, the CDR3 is TGTGCCAGCAGCCCTCGGGACAGAGTCTACGAGCAGTACTTC. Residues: CASSPRDRVYEQYF. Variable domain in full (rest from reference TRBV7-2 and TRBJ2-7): GAGVSQSPSNKVTEKGKDVELRCDPISGHTALYWYRQSLGQGLEFLIYFQGNSAPDKSGLPSDRFSAERTGGSVSTLTIQRTQQEDSAVYLCASSPRDRVYEQYFGPGTRLTVT.

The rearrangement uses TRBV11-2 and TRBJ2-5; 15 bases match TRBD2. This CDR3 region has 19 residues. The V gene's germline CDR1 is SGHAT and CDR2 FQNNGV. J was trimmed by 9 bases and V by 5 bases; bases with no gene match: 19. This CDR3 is CASSTLRTSGGVGPRAQYF. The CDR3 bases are TGTGCCAGCAGCACCCTTCGGACTAGCGGGGGGGTGGGCCCCAGGGCCCAGTACTTC.

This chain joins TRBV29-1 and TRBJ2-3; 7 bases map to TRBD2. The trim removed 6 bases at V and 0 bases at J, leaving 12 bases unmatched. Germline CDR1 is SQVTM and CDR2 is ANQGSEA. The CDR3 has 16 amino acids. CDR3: CSVVGPTSASTDTQYF. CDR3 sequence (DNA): TGCAGCGTCGTGGGGCCCACTAGCGCCAGCACAGATACGCAGTATTTT.

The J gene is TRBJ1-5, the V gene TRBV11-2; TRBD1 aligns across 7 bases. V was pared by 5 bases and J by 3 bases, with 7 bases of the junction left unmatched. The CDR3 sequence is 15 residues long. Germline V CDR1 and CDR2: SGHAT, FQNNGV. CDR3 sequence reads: CASSIGTAPNQPQHF. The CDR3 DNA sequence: TGTGCCAGCAGCATCGGGACAGCTCCCAATCAGCCCCAGCATTTT.

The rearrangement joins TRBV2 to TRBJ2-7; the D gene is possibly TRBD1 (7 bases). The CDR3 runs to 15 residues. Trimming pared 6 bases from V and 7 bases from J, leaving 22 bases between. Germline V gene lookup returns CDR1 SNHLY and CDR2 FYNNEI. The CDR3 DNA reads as TGTGCCAGCAGCGGAGGGGGCCCGATGGTAAGGGAGCAGTACTTC. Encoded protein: CASSGGGPMVREQYF.

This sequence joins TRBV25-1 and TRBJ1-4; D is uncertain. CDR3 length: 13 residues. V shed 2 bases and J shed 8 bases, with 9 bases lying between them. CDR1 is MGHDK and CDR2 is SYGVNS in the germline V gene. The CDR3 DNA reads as TGTGCCAGCAGTGAAAGGGCTGAGGAAAAACTGTTTTTT. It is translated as CASSERAEEKLFF.

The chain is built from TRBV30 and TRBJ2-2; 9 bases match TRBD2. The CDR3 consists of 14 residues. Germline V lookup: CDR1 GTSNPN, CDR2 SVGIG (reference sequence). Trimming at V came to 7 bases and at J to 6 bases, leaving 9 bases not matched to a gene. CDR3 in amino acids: CASEGGGRAGELFF. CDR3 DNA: TGTGCCTCGGAGGGTGGCGGGAGGGCCGGGGAGCTGTTTTTT.

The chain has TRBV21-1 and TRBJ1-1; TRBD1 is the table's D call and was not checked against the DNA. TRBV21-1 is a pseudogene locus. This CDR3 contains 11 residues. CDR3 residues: CASGLVSRGFF. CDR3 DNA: TGTGCCAGCGGGCTTGTTTCACGTGGGTTCTTT.

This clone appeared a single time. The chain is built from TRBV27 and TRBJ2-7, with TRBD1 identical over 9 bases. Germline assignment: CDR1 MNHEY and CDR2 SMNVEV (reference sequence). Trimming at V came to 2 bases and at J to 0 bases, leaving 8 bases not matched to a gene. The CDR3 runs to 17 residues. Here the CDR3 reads CASSLIRDRAPSYEQYF. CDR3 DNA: TGTGCCAGCAGTTTAATTAGGGACAGGGCTCCCTCCTACGAGCAGTACTTC.

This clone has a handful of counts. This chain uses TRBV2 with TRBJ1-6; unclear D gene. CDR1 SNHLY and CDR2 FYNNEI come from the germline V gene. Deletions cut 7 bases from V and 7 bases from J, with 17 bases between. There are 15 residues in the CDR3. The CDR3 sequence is CASNGETERNSPLHF. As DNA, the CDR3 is TGTGCCAGCAATGGTGAGACTGAGAGGAATTCACCCCTCCACTTT.

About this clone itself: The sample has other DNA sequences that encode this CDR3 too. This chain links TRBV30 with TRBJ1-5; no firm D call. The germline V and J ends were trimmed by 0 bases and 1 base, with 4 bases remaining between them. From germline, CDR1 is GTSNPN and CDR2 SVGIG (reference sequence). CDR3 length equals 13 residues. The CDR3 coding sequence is TGTGCCTGGAGTGTATCCAGCAATCAGCCCCAGCATTTT. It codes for CAWSVSSNQPQHF.

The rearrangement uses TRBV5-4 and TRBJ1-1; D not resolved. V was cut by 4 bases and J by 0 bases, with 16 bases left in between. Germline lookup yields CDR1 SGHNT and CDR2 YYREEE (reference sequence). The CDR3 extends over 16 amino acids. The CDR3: CASSPWAPGMNTEAFF. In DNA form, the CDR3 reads TGTGCCAGCAGCCCGTGGGCGCCGGGCATGAACACTGAAGCTTTCTTT.

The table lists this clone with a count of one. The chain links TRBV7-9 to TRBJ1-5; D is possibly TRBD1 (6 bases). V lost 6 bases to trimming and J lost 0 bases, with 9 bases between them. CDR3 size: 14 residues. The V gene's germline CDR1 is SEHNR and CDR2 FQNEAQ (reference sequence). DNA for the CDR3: TGTGCCAGCAGTCCAGGGGATAGCAATCAGCCCCAGCATTTT. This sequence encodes CASSPGDSNQPQHF. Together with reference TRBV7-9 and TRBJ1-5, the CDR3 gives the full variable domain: DTGVSQNPRHKITKRGQNVTFRCDPISEHNRLYWYRQTLGQGPEFLTYFQNEAQLEKSRLLSDRFSAERPKGSFSTLEIQRTEQGDSAMYLCASSPGDSNQPQHFGDGTRLSIL.

CDR3 loop: CASIFTRGQGDNEQFF. The CDR3, as DNA: TGTGCCAGCATTTTCACCCGGGGACAGGGAGACAATGAGCAGTTCTTC. The rearrangement uses TRBV25-1 and TRBJ2-1, with 9 bases aligning to TRBD1. Germline V CDR1 and CDR2: MGHDK, SYGVNS. J was trimmed by 5 bases and V by 7 bases; bases with no gene match: 12. The CDR3 is 16 residues long.